The following is a TCR beta chain sequence with its context. Seattle's cohort entered during active infection and was followed longitudinally. This table comes from immunoSEQ multiplex PCR, and its TCRdb copy is limited to in-frame clones, with some not included. The sample shows 100,000 to 150,000 clones, roughly nine tenths of them seen only once. This sample was included in a study of blood T cell repertoires in COVID-19. The sequencing sample was made of peripheral blood. The sequence came from a man aged 50 or older with COVID-19, enrolled during active disease.

The CDR3 loop reads CASSFSGTGSYEQYF. In DNA, the CDR3 is TGCGCCAGCAGCTTCTCCGGGACAGGGAGCTACGAGCAGTACTTC. The chain combines TRBV5-1 with TRBJ2-7; 9 bases match TRBD1. V lost 2 bases to trimming and J lost 3 bases; unmatched junction nucleotides: 6. Germline V gives CDR1 SGHRS, CDR2 YFSETQ. The CDR3 contains 15 residues.